This record concerns one TCR beta chain sequence. Its antigen is still unknown. Compared with germline, one end of the junction differs, possibly owing to a read error. Library construction relied on 5' RACE. The second PCR ran for about 7 to 11 cycles and used a J-beta primer mix along with a sample-barcoded 5' primer. Each TCR beta cDNA molecule received a unique molecular identifier from a template-switch 5' adaptor carrying 12 random nucleotides. At least 2.5 million CDR3-containing paired-end reads were obtained from each sample. First-strand cDNA synthesis was performed from all RNA using the Mint cDNA synthesis kit, with priming by a TRBC-specific oligonucleotide. All cDNA was treated with uracil-DNA glycosylase and then went through a first 18-cycle PCR with the universal primers M1SS and BC2_uni_R. From the authors' description of their analysis: For normalization, 1 million high-quality reads, each with a distinct molecular identifier, were randomly selected from each sample. Reads with shared molecular identifiers were discarded instead of being binned into consensus sequences. MiTCR, run with a Q25 quality threshold and the strictest error-elimination algorithm, handled CDR3 identification, clonotype clustering and error correction. A nonparametric unseen species model using Euler transformation provided a lower-bound estimate of total TCR beta diversity. The public reads were run again by TCRdb, first through fastp at Q25 and then through MiXCR, and only productive beta chains were kept. Here each entry gathers all rows of one CDR3 protein and keeps the most common genes and DNA. The V and J calls and clone size come from TCRdb's table, not from the authors' own analysis. The sample table contains 1.5 million to 2 million distinct CDR3 sequences; only one count was recorded for approximately 39% of them. Jointly, the top ten make up approximately 22% of the sample.

This sample was taken from a study of blood T cells in healthy people across ages (dated by TCRdb to the mid-2010s). For the study in its entirety: In model experiments, template switching captured roughly one uniquely barcoded TCR beta cDNA molecule for every two T cells. Donors of different ages were randomly distributed across sequencing lanes to avoid experimental bias. Donors were grouped into four age groups: young (average 16 years), middle-aged (39), aged (roughly 67) and long-lived (just over 80). The study analyzed two additional independent replicas of 1 million unique cDNA reads from the same blood draw for two donors, one aged 18 to 30 and one aged 80 or older. Age-related changes in TCR beta repertoire diversity were measured in the study by deep sequencing normalized with unique cDNA molecular identifiers. Points the paper makes about the study in general: The long-lived group showed more naive CD4+ T cells, fewer expanded clones and increased TCR diversity than the aged group, suggesting age selection. The CMV infection status of donors was not known, potentially confounding age-related changes in expanded clonotypes. Observed TCR beta diversity per million T cells fell roughly linearly with age, and a significant reduction was already apparent by age around 39. Estimates of total diversity based on one million sequenced T cells were regarded as lower bounds and as underestimates. The percentage of naive T cells measured by flow cytometry correlated strongly with observed TCR beta diversity. Because profiling used bulk unsorted PBMCs, naive and antigen-experienced compartments could not be compared conclusively.

The donors were some 39 Caucasian individuals from Russia, aged 6 to 90 years, who were systemically healthy. Each donor gave around 9 milliliters of peripheral blood, collected into EDTA-treated Vacutainer tubes. Ficoll-Paque density-gradient centrifugation was used to isolate PBMCs, with at least 7 million obtained per sample. Total RNA, at least 6 micrograms per sample, was extracted from PBMCs with Trizol reagent. For every donor, flow cytometry on a PBMC aliquot measured the percentage of naive CD45RAhigh/CD27high T cells. There are 16 amino acids in the CDR3, from cysteine to phenylalanine inclusive. The entry retains the CDR3 DNA only, 48 bases that are in frame from base 1. Taken from the germline V gene, the CDR1 and CDR2 loops are MDHEN and SYDVKM.

Recombination connected TRBV28 to TRBJ2-1; matching of 5 bases hints at TRBD2 as the D gene. The material sequenced was blood. The receptor was derived from a human donor in good health. The CDR3 is CASSSSSPSSHNEQFF. The DNA sequence is given as TGTGCCAGCAGTTCATCTAGCCCCAGCTCCCACAATGAGCAGTTCTTC.